Listed here is a single TCR beta chain. Its antigen is unknown. The time point is: week 11, during vaccination. The investigators gave 300 ug of mutant IDH1 20-mer peptide in each vaccine dose, together with topical imiquimod. Patients carried new grade 3 or 4 IDH1-mutant astrocytomas lacking nuclear ATRX. Profiling relied on immunoSEQ multiplex PCR, and the TCRdb table lists in-frame clones only, not all of them. The sample carries tens of thousands of clones, 70% to 85% recorded once. These data originate in a study of a mutant IDH1 vaccine in newly diagnosed glioma. Study findings and constraints: It seemed that pseudoprogression was not linked to changes in the top peripheral T cell clonotypes.

CDR3 size: 12 residues. The V end was cut by 2 bases, the J end by 4 bases, with 5 bases between. Germline V gene lookup returns CDR1 KGHSH and CDR2 LQKENI. This chain links TRBV18 with TRBJ1-2; D not certain. The specimen was PBMCs, collected from a glioma patient whose treatment included an IDH1 peptide vaccine. This sequence was found in a woman between 45 and 65 years old with glioma. The CDR3, as DNA: TGTGCCAGCTCACCAGGGCTCTATGGCTACACCTTC. Its protein is CASSPGLYGYTF.